The 12 T cell receptor beta chains below were found in one sample sequenced in a study of T cells in Graves' hyperthyroidism and ophthalmopathy. The TCR beta CDR3 regions underwent amplification using RNA transcripts as the source. RT-PCR in the first round (using the HTBI primer set) targeted the TCR CDR3. One entry per CDR3 protein results from TCRdb running MiXCR on the multiplex PCR reads. The sample yields around 500,000 distinct CDR3 sequences, around 15% seen once. The sequenced sample consisted of blood. The receptors derive from a woman aged 40 to 49 with Graves' hyperthyroidism.

A note on this clonotype: This may stem from a read error, because a much larger clone lies one nucleotide away. V gene TRBV20-1 combines with J gene TRBJ2-1; D is perhaps TRBD2 (6 bases). With the DNA end fitting TRBJ2-7 better, the J assignment may be wrong. The CDR3 has 15 amino acids. CDR1 and CDR2 (germline): DFQATT, SNEGSKA (reference sequence). DNA for the CDR3: TGCAGTGCTACCCCCGGGACTGGCACCTACAATGAGCAGTACTTC. Amino acids: CSATPGTGTYNEQYF.

This clonotype was seen many times. The chain uses TRBV28 and TRBJ2-1; no definite D call. CDR1 is MDHEN, CDR2 SYDVKM, per germline. CDR3 size: 12 residues. Trimming took off 6 bases at V and 4 bases at J, with 7 bases between the two ends. The CDR3: CASSPQYNEQFF. The DNA for the CDR3 is TGTGCCAGCAGCCCTCAGTACAATGAGCAGTTCTTC.

This clonotype has only a few counts. V is TRBV9 and J is TRBJ2-5; 8 nucleotides agree with TRBD2. In germline, CDR1 is SGDLS, CDR2 YYNGEE. The CDR3 runs 14 residues. Trimming took 6 bases from V and 5 from J; bases not matched to a gene: 9. CDR3 amino acids: CASTPREGHETQYF. The CDR3 nucleotides are TGTGCCAGCACTCCCCGGGAGGGCCACGAGACCCAGTACTTC.

This clonotype was detected only a few times. V and J are TRBV24-1 and TRBJ1-5, with D perhaps matching TRBD1 (5 bases). The V and J ends lost 11 bases and 7 bases respectively, with 17 bases between them. The germline gives CDR1 KGHDR, CDR2 SFDVKD. This CDR3 is built from 13 residues. The CDR3 region is CAIKRRGLQPQHF. CDR3 nucleotides: TGTGCCATTAAACGTCGGGGCCTGCAGCCCCAGCATTTT.

This clonotype was observed at least ten times. The chain couples TRBV3-1 to TRBJ2-3; D remains unclear. The CDR3 is made up of 13 amino acids. Germline loops: CDR1 LGHDT, CDR2 YNNKEL (reference sequence). Trimming left V 2 bases short and J 3 bases short, with 6 bases between. CDR3 nucleotide sequence: TGTGCCAGCAGCCAAATGAGGACAGATACGCAGTATTTT. Its protein product is CASSQMRTDTQYF.

In its sample, this clonotype was seen many times. The genes are TRBV28 and TRBJ1-1; D unclear. V lost 3 bases to trimming and J lost 2 bases, with 19 bases between them. Germline CDR1 is MDHEN and CDR2 is SYDVKM. This CDR3 has 17 residues. CDR3: CASSFLQSSKRNTEAFF. The CDR3 DNA reads as TGTGCCAGCAGTTTTTTACAATCATCTAAAAGAAACACTGAAGCTTTCTTT.

Many counts were recorded for this clonotype. This chain uses TRBV19 with TRBJ2-4, with D perhaps matching TRBD2 (6 bases). The germline V gene encodes CDR1 LNHDA and CDR2 SQIVND (reference sequence). The length of the CDR3 is 15 residues. Trimming left V 3 bases short and J 1 base short, with 10 bases between. The CDR3 region is CASSIGGTAKNIQYF. The CDR3 region has the DNA TGTGCCAGTAGTATCGGGGGAACGGCCAAAAACATTCAGTACTTC. The variable domain in full, completed from reference TRBV19 and TRBJ2-4, reads DGGITQSPKYLFRKEGQNVTLSCEQNLNHDAMYWYRQDPGQGLRLIYYSQIVNDFQKGDIAEGYSVSREKKESFPLTVTSAQKNPTAFYLCASSIGGTAKNIQYFGAGTRLSVL.

This clonotype has a count of ten or more. The J gene is TRBJ2-1, the V gene TRBV5-1, with no clear D. V was cut by 5 bases and J by 7 bases, with 7 bases left in between. This CDR3 spans 11 amino acids. CDR1 is SGHRS, CDR2 YFSETQ, per germline. CDR3 nucleotides: TGCGCCAGCAGATCCGGAAATGAGCAGTTCTTC. Its protein product is CASRSGNEQFF.

This clonotype was recorded a few times. This chain joins TRBV30 and TRBJ1-3; weak D call: TRBD1 (6 bases). This CDR3 is 14 amino acids long. Germline values: CDR1 GTSNPN, CDR2 SVGIG (reference sequence). Trimming pared 0 bases from V and 10 bases from J, leaving 16 bases between. The CDR3 nucleotides read TGTGCCTGGAGTGTACTAGACAGGCGGGCGACCATATATTTT. This codes for CAWSVLDRRATIYF.

This clonotype has just one count. The chain uses TRBV28 and TRBJ2-2; TRBD1 or TRBD2 may be the D gene (6 bases each). Looked up from germline, CDR1 is MDHEN and CDR2 is SYDVKM. V was shortened by 5 bases and J by 1 base, with 23 bases between the two germline ends. There are 19 residues in the CDR3. This CDR3 reads CASSPQRGAPALNTGELFF. In DNA, the CDR3 is TGTGCCAGCAGTCCCCAAAGGGGGGCCCCAGCGCTGAACACCGGGGAGCTGTTTTTT. The variable domain in full, completed from reference TRBV28 and TRBJ2-2, reads DVKVTQSSRYLVKRTGEKVFLECVQDMDHENMFWYRQDPGLGLRLIYFSYDVKMKEKGDIPEGYSVSREKKERFSLILESASTNQTSMYLCASSPQRGAPALNTGELFFGEGSRLTVL.

This clonotype was picked up many times. The V and J genes are TRBV12-3 or TRBV12-4 and TRBJ1-3; D remains unclear. The CDR3 covers 12 residues. The CDR3 bases are TGTGCTACTCTAAAGGGTGGAAACACCATATATTTT. Its translation: CATLKGGNTIYF.

The chain uses TRBV3-1 and TRBJ2-7; D call uncertain. This CDR3 region has 14 residues. V lost 4 bases, J lost 1 base, and 11 bases lay in between. Germline loops: CDR1 LGHDT, CDR2 YNNKEL (reference sequence). CDR3 sequence: CASSLVEASYEQYF. The CDR3 DNA reads TGTGCCAGCAGCCTAGTTGAAGCTTCCTACGAGCAGTACTTC.